Listed here are 8 T cell receptor beta chains from one sample, sequenced in a study of long-term antiretroviral therapy in people with HIV. Assay version v3.0 of immunoSEQ was used, and it was run at survey level. Method: immunoSEQ multiplex PCR; TCRdb's copy keeps in-frame clones and lacks some. The data show roughly 30,000 clones, approximately 85% seen once. The material was unsorted PBMCs, obtained 0.8 years before starting antiretroviral therapy. These receptors all stem from a man aged 18-30 years with HIV.

The rearrangement uses TRBV7-8 and TRBJ1-4; D call uncertain. Germline V CDR1 and CDR2: SGHVS, FQNEAQ. This CDR3 region has 13 residues. The ends were cut back, 5 bases at V and 8 bases at J, with 12 bases in the middle. The CDR3 sequence is CASSPRGAEKLFF. The CDR3 region has the DNA TGTGCCAGCAGCCCCCGGGGAGCCGAAAAACTGTTTTTT.

J is TRBJ1-1 and V is TRBV10-3, with a weak D call TRBD1 (6 bases). The CDR3 runs 14 residues. Germline loops: CDR1 ENHRY, CDR2 SYGVKD. Deletions cut 6 bases from V and 6 bases from J, with 17 bases between. CDR3 in amino acids: CAIRPQGISAEAFF. CDR3 nucleotides: TGTGCCATCAGGCCACAGGGAATCTCTGCTGAAGCTTTCTTT.

The J gene is TRBJ2-7, the V gene TRBV7-9; D remains unclear. Trimming took off 0 bases at V and 2 bases at J, with 8 bases between the two ends. The germline V gene has CDR1 SEHNR and CDR2 FQNEAQ (reference sequence). The CDR3 is 14 amino acids. In DNA form, the CDR3 reads TGTGCCAGCAGCTTAGCGGGCCTTGCCTACGAGCAGTACTTC. Translating it yields CASSLAGLAYEQYF.

This clone was detected only a few times. The rearrangement joins TRBV7-6 to TRBJ2-7; no clear D. The V and J ends lost 1 base and 0 bases respectively, with 7 bases between them. Germline V gene lookup returns CDR1 SGHVS and CDR2 FNYEAQ. The CDR3 spans 14 residues. In nucleotides, the CDR3 is TGTGCCAGCAGCTTAGGTCCGGTCTCCTACGAGCAGTACTTC. Translating gives CASSLGPVSYEQYF.

J is TRBJ1-5 and V is TRBV5-4; the D is unclear. CDR1 SGHNT and CDR2 YYREEE come from the germline V gene (reference sequence). The length of the CDR3 is 14 residues. V was pared by 0 bases and J by 0 bases, with 4 bases between. The CDR3 nucleotides read TGTGCCAGCAGCTTGGACGGTAGCAATCAGCCCCAGCATTTT. Its protein product is CASSLDGSNQPQHF.

The chain recombines TRBV7-9 with TRBJ2-7; 10 bases line up with TRBD1. CDR1 and CDR2 from the germline V gene are SEHNR and FQNEAQ (reference sequence). The V and J ends lost 1 base and 5 bases, in that order; junction bases with no gene match: 5. This CDR3 contains 15 residues. As DNA, the CDR3 is TGTGCCAGCAGCTTAGGACCCGGGACAGGGGACGAGCAGTACTTC. This codes for CASSLGPGTGDEQYF.

The gene calls are TRBV4-3 and TRBJ2-2; D perhaps matches TRBD2 (5 bases). Germline CDR1 LGHNA, CDR2 YSLEER. This CDR3 has 18 amino acids. V lost 0 bases and J lost 5, with 19 bases in between. CDR3 region: CASSQDRPAAEGTGELFF. DNA for the CDR3: TGCGCCAGCAGCCAAGATCGGCCGGCTGCCGAGGGAACCGGGGAGCTGTTTTTT.

This chain joins TRBV2 and TRBJ1-5, with D perhaps TRBD1 (5 bases). This CDR3 region has 15 residues. Germline assignment: CDR1 SNHLY and CDR2 FYNNEI. Trimming removed 5 bases at V and 11 bases at J, with 22 bases between. The CDR3 DNA reads TGTGCCAGCAGTAAGAAAATAAGGGGCGTATTAGCCCAGCATTTT. This encodes CASSKKIRGVLAQHF.